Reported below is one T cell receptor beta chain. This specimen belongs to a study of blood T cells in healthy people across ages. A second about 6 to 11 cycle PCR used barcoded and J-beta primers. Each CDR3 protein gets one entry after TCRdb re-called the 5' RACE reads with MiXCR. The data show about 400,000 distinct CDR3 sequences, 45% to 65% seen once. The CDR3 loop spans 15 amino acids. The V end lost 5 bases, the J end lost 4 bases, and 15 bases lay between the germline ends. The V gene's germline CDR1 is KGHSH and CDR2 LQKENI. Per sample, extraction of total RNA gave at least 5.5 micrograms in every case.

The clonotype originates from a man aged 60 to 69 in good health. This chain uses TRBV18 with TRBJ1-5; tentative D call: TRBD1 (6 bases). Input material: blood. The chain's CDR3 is CASSNQGIGNQPQHF. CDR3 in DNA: TGTGCCAGCTCAAACCAGGGGATTGGTAATCAGCCCCAGCATTTT.